The rows below give T cell receptor beta chains drawn from one sample of a study of type 1 and type 2 diabetes patients. TCRdb independently ran MiXCR on the multiplex PCR reads; one entry per CDR3 protein. Of 250,000 or so distinct CDR3 sequences listed, around 50% are singletons. The sequencing sample was made of peripheral blood mononuclear cells (PBMCs). These receptors were obtained from a man aged 18 to 30 with type 2 diabetes. Each CDR3 is given with its conserved first and last residue. The D gene is left open where the match is weak. Where a row states a size, it is once, few, many or the class of an expanded clone; other rows omit it.

CDR3aa: CASTRQGADEQYF
CDR3nt: TGTGCCAGCACCAGACAGGGGGCGGACGAGCAGTACTTC
abundance: many
j_gene: TRBJ2-7
d_gene: TRBD1
v_gene: TRBV6-6

CDR3aa: CASSTGTANSPLHF
CDR3nt: TGTGCCAGCAGCACCGGGACAGCTAATTCACCCCTCCACTTT
abundance: -
j_gene: TRBJ1-6
d_gene: TRBD1
v_gene: TRBV7-3

CDR3aa: CASMSSGRAYEQYF
CDR3nt: TGTGCCAGCATGTCTAGCGGGAGGGCCTACGAGCAGTACTTC
abundance: -
j_gene: TRBJ2-7
d_gene: TRBD2
v_gene: TRBV7-3

CDR3aa: CASSQPLAGSYNEQFF
CDR3nt: TGTGCCAGCAGCCAACCCTTAGCGGGATCTTACAATGAGCAGTTCTTC
abundance: -
j_gene: TRBJ2-1
d_gene: TRBD2
v_gene: TRBV4-2

CDR3aa: CASSEGGPMTGELFF
CDR3nt: TGCGCCAGCAGTGAGGGAGGGCCTATGACCGGGGAGCTGTTTTTT
abundance: -
j_gene: TRBJ2-2
d_gene: -
v_gene: TRBV10-1

CDR3aa: CASSLTGTGGPMNTEAFF
CDR3nt: TGTGCCAGCAGTCTTACTGGGACAGGCGGTCCGATGAACACTGAAGCTTTCTTT
abundance: few
j_gene: TRBJ1-1
d_gene: TRBD1
v_gene: TRBV6-5

CDR3aa: CATTNRVSDEKLFF
CDR3nt: TGTGCCACCACCAACAGGGTTTCGGATGAAAAACTGTTTTTT
abundance: few
j_gene: TRBJ1-4
d_gene: -
v_gene: TRBV15

CDR3aa: CSVGGLADSYNEQYF
CDR3nt: TGCAGCGTGGGCGGACTAGCGGACTCCTACAATGAGCAGTACTTC
abundance: -
j_gene: TRBJ2-7
d_gene: TRBD2
v_gene: TRBV29-1

CDR3aa: CSARPGRQGEAFF
CDR3nt: TGCAGTGCTAGACCCGGCAGACAAGGCGAAGCTTTCTTT
abundance: -
j_gene: TRBJ1-1
d_gene: -
v_gene: TRBV20-1

CDR3aa: CASSFSVGDNSPLHF
CDR3nt: TGTGCCAGCAGTTTTAGTGTGGGAGATAATTCACCCCTCCACTTT
abundance: few
j_gene: TRBJ1-6
d_gene: -
v_gene: TRBV12-3/TRBV12-4

CDR3aa: CASSYWGQGALGQETQYF
CDR3nt: TGTGCCAGCAGTTACTGGGGTCAGGGGGCCTTGGGCCAAGAGACCCAGTACTTC
abundance: -
j_gene: TRBJ2-5
d_gene: TRBD1
v_gene: TRBV6-2/TRBV6-3

CDR3aa: CASSTHGSEKLFF
CDR3nt: TGTGCCTCCAGTACCCATGGGTCCGAAAAACTGTTTTTT
abundance: -
j_gene: TRBJ1-4
d_gene: -
v_gene: TRBV24-1

CDR3aa: CASSSSTGGGTEAFF
CDR3nt: TGTGCCAGCAGTTCCTCGACAGGGGGAGGCACTGAAGCTTTCTTT
abundance: -
j_gene: TRBJ1-1
d_gene: TRBD1
v_gene: TRBV27

CDR3aa: CASSPPGTGELFF
CDR3nt: TGTGCCAGCAGCCCTCCCGGCACCGGGGAGCTGTTTTTT
abundance: -
j_gene: TRBJ2-2
d_gene: -
v_gene: TRBV7-2

CDR3aa: CASSPPTGTHYF
CDR3nt: TGTGCCAGCTCACCACCGACGGGGACCCATTACTTC
abundance: -
j_gene: TRBJ2-5
d_gene: -
v_gene: TRBV19

CDR3aa: CASSLGAQFSGYTF
CDR3nt: TGTGCCAGCAGCTTAGGGGCCCAATTTAGTGGCTACACCTTC
abundance: -
j_gene: TRBJ1-2
d_gene: -
v_gene: TRBV7-8

CDR3aa: CASSEDRGPSEELFF
CDR3nt: TGTGCCAGCAGTGAGGACAGGGGGCCATCTGAGGAGCTGTTTTTT
abundance: -
j_gene: TRBJ2-2
d_gene: TRBD1
v_gene: TRBV28

CDR3aa: CASSLGGSSGANVLTF
CDR3nt: TGCGCCAGCAGCTTGGGAGGGAGCTCTGGGGCCAACGTCCTGACTTTC
abundance: few
j_gene: TRBJ2-6
d_gene: -
v_gene: TRBV5-1

CDR3aa: CASSTTGPGKNIQYF
CDR3nt: TGCGCCAGCAGCACCACCGGACCGGGCAAAAACATTCAGTACTTC
abundance: -
j_gene: TRBJ2-4
d_gene: -
v_gene: TRBV5-1

CDR3aa: CASSGQGANSPLHF
CDR3nt: TGTGCCAGTAGTGGACAGGGCGCAAATTCACCCCTCCACTTT
abundance: -
j_gene: TRBJ1-6
d_gene: TRBD1
v_gene: TRBV19

CDR3aa: CASSAIKESYGYTF
CDR3nt: TGTGCCAGCAGCGCAATTAAGGAATCCTATGGCTACACCTTC
abundance: -
j_gene: TRBJ1-2
d_gene: -
v_gene: TRBV7-2

CDR3aa: CSARENPGAFF
CDR3nt: TGCAGTGCTAGGGAAAATCCGGGGGCTTTCTTT
abundance: -
j_gene: TRBJ1-1
d_gene: -
v_gene: TRBV20-1

CDR3aa: CASRGRRYGYTF
CDR3nt: TGTGCCAGCAGGGGAAGGAGGTACGGCTACACCTTC
abundance: -
j_gene: TRBJ1-2
d_gene: -
v_gene: TRBV12-3/TRBV12-4

CDR3aa: CASSPDAPRRGTVLHSPLHF
CDR3nt: TGCGCCAGCAGCCCCGACGCGCCTAGACGCGGGACAGTGCTGCATTCACCCCTCCACTTT
abundance: -
j_gene: TRBJ1-6
d_gene: TRBD1
v_gene: TRBV4-3

CDR3aa: CASSQRGGNTIYF
CDR3nt: TGTGCCAGCAGCCAACGGGGTGGAAACACCATATATTTT
abundance: once
j_gene: TRBJ1-3
d_gene: -
v_gene: TRBV3-1

CDR3aa: CASRLAHEQYF
CDR3nt: TGTGCCAGCAGACTAGCACACGAGCAGTACTTC
abundance: -
j_gene: TRBJ2-7
d_gene: -
v_gene: TRBV6-2/TRBV6-3

CDR3aa: CASSLSTGTVTEAFF
CDR3nt: TGTGCCAGCAGTTTATCTACGGGGACGGTGACTGAAGCTTTCTTT
abundance: -
j_gene: TRBJ1-1
d_gene: -
v_gene: TRBV28

CDR3aa: CASSLNLWETQYF
CDR3nt: TGTGCCAGCAGTTTAAATTTGTGGGAGACCCAGTACTTC
abundance: -
j_gene: TRBJ2-5
d_gene: -
v_gene: TRBV27

CDR3aa: CSARAPTPGANVLTF
CDR3nt: TGCAGTGCTAGAGCTCCTACCCCTGGGGCCAACGTCCTGACTTTC
abundance: -
j_gene: TRBJ2-6
d_gene: -
v_gene: TRBV20-1

CDR3aa: CASSQVLGGYEQYF
CDR3nt: TGCGCCAGCAGCCAAGTATTGGGGGGCTACGAGCAGTACTTC
abundance: few
j_gene: TRBJ2-7
d_gene: -
v_gene: TRBV7-8

CDR3aa: CASTSHNEQFF
CDR3nt: TGTGCCAGCACATCCCACAATGAGCAGTTCTTC
abundance: -
j_gene: TRBJ2-1
d_gene: -
v_gene: TRBV2

CDR3aa: CASKRDALGANVLTF
CDR3nt: TGTGCCAGTAAGCGGGACGCCCTTGGGGCCAACGTCCTGACTTTC
abundance: -
j_gene: TRBJ2-6
d_gene: TRBD2
v_gene: TRBV19

CDR3aa: CSAKGQGGNQPQHF
CDR3nt: TGCAGCGCCAAGGGACAGGGGGGAAATCAGCCCCAGCATTTT
abundance: -
j_gene: TRBJ1-5
d_gene: TRBD1
v_gene: TRBV20-1

CDR3aa: CASSQDPRGRGGSPLHF
CDR3nt: TGCGCCAGCAGCCAGGACCCAAGGGGGCGGGGGGGGTCACCCCTCCACTTT
abundance: few
j_gene: TRBJ1-6
d_gene: TRBD1
v_gene: TRBV7-8

CDR3aa: CASSLGTVSYEQYF
CDR3nt: TGTGCCAGCAGCTTAGGTACAGTTTCCTACGAGCAGTACTTC
abundance: many
j_gene: TRBJ2-7
d_gene: -
v_gene: TRBV7-7

CDR3aa: CSVVGILMNTEAFF
CDR3nt: TGCAGCGTTGTGGGCATCCTCATGAACACTGAAGCTTTCTTT
abundance: few
j_gene: TRBJ1-1
d_gene: -
v_gene: TRBV29-1

CDR3aa: CASGSGRDLTDTQYF
CDR3nt: TGTGCCAGCGGCTCGGGGCGGGATCTAACAGATACGCAGTATTTT
abundance: -
j_gene: TRBJ2-3
d_gene: -
v_gene: TRBV4-2